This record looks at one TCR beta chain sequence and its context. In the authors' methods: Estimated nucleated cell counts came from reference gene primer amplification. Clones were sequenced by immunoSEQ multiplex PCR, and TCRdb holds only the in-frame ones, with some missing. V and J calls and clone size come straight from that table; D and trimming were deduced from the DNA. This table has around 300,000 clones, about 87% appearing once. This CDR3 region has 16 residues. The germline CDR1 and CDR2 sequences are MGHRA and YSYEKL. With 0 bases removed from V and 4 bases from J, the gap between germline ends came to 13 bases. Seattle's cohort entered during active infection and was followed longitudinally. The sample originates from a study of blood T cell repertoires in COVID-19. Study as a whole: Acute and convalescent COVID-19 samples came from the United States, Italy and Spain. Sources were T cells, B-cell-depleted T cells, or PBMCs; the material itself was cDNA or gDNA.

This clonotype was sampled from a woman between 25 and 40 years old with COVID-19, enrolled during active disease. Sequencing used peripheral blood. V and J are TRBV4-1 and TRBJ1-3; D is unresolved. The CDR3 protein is CASSQEQRRGGNTIYF. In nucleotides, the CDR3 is TGCGCCAGCAGCCAAGAACAACGTCGTGGCGGAAACACCATATATTTT.